Presented here are 17 T cell receptor beta chains from one specimen sequenced in a study of T-cell reconstitution after alpha-beta-depleted transplantation in children. As it was prepared, the TCRbeta library received unique molecular identifiers. Using its own MiXCR run on the PCR reads, TCRdb lists one record per CDR3 protein. The sample carries 200,000 to 250,000 distinct CDR3 sequences, 20% to 30% recorded once. This specimen was PBMCs, mostly from graft donor cells, taken 360 days after TCRalphabeta/CD19-depleted stem cell transplant. Receptor source: a female patient between 2 and 15 years old who had a stem cell transplant for congenital amegakaryocytic thrombocytopenia, so the T cells may come from the graft donor.

The chain couples TRBV18 to TRBJ2-2; 11 nucleotides line up with TRBD2. Unmatched junction bases numbered 3, after V lost 5 bases and J lost 4 bases. The CDR3 is 15 amino acids. Looked up from germline, CDR1 is KGHSH and CDR2 is LQKENI. This chain's CDR3 is CASSRLAGPTGELFF. The CDR3 region has the DNA TGTGCCAGCTCAAGACTAGCGGGACCCACCGGGGAGCTGTTTTTT.

This clonotype was recorded a few times. The rearrangement uses TRBV29-1 and TRBJ2-1, with 7 bases lining up with TRBD2. The CDR3 has 14 residues. CDR1 and CDR2 from the germline V gene are SQVTM and ANQGSEA. Trimming cost V 1 base and J 4 bases; bases outside gene matches: 4. CDR3 DNA: TGCAGCGTTGAAGGGTCTAGCGGATACAATGAGCAGTTCTTC. Protein sequence: CSVEGSSGYNEQFF.

This clonotype was seen more than once but under ten times. The chain couples TRBV2 to TRBJ1-1; D may be TRBD1 (5 bases). V gave up 5 bases and J gave up 5 bases, with 15 bases separating them. The CDR3 is 14 amino acids. The germline V gene has CDR1 SNHLY and CDR2 FYNNEI. The CDR3 nucleotides are TGTGCCAGCAGTCACCCCAATAGGGGTACTGAAGCTTTCTTT. Translating it yields CASSHPNRGTEAFF.

This chain links TRBV29-1 with TRBJ1-2; the D gene is possibly TRBD1 (5 bases). Germline V gene data show CDR1 as SQVTM and CDR2 as ANQGSEA. This CDR3 has 12 residues. V was clipped by 5 bases and J by 7 bases, with 14 bases between them. In DNA form, the CDR3 reads TGCAGCGTTTTGGTGGGGGGAAGTGGCTACACCTTC. Translating it yields CSVLVGGSGYTF.

The chain links TRBV11-2 to TRBJ2-5; D might be TRBD1 (6 bases). V lost 4 bases and J lost 4, with 19 bases in between. Germline CDR1 is SGHAT and CDR2 is FQNNGV. CDR3 length equals 16 residues. The CDR3 DNA reads as TGTGCCAGCAGCTCTCCCTGGGGGCCCCCCCGAGAGACCCAGTACTTC. As protein: CASSSPWGPPRETQYF.

The chain combines TRBV28 with TRBJ1-2; 8 nucleotides match TRBD1. The CDR3 has 16 amino acids. Germline-derived CDR1 and CDR2 are MDHEN and SYDVKM. With V trimmed by 2 bases and J by 2 bases, 7 bases remained unmatched. The CDR3 sequence is CASSLGTGLLNYGYTF. The CDR3 nucleotides read TGTGCCAGCAGTTTAGGGACAGGCTTGCTAAACTATGGCTACACCTTC.

The chain couples TRBV5-5 to TRBJ1-1; D ambiguous. This CDR3 contains 14 residues. Between the trimmed V and J ends, which lost 1 base and 6 bases, there was a span of 13 bases. Germline lookup yields CDR1 SGHKS and CDR2 YYEKEE (reference sequence). CDR3 bases: TGTGCCAGCAGCTTGAGGGTGACAACGGCTGAAGCTTTCTTT. It yields the protein CASSLRVTTAEAFF.

This chain links TRBV20-1 with TRBJ2-3, with D perhaps TRBD1 (6 bases). Per germline, CDR1 DFQATT and CDR2 SNEGSKA (reference sequence). The CDR3 covers 14 residues. Deletions cut 6 bases from V and 4 bases from J, with 17 bases between. The CDR3 spells CSATHGGRADTQYF. DNA for the CDR3: TGCAGTGCCACCCATGGGGGCCGGGCAGATACGCAGTATTTT.

This clonotype has only a few counts. The J gene is TRBJ1-3, the V gene TRBV4-3; D is undetermined. Per the germline V gene, CDR1 is LGHNA and CDR2 is YSLEER. The germline V and J ends were trimmed by 2 bases and 4 bases, with 21 bases remaining between them. The CDR3 is 18 amino acids. The CDR3 DNA reads as TGCGCCAGCAGCCAATGGCCAGTAGGAACTCTGAGCGGAAACACCATATATTTT. As protein: CASSQWPVGTLSGNTIYF.

A few counts support this clonotype. CDR3 coding DNA: TGTGCCAGCAGTTTCAGGACTAGTCCAGATACGCAGTATTTT. It is translated as CASSFRTSPDTQYF. J is TRBJ2-3 and V is TRBV28; TRBD2 matches 7 bases. Losses at the gene ends were 3 bases for V and 4 bases for J; bases not matched to a gene: 4. CDR3 size: 14 residues. Germline-derived CDR1 and CDR2 are MDHEN and SYDVKM.

This chain connects TRBV7-3 to TRBJ2-2; 8 positions match TRBD2. The CDR3 extends over 15 amino acids. Unmatched junction bases numbered 5, after V lost 3 bases and J lost 5 bases. Germline CDR1 is SGHTA and CDR2 is FQGTGA. The CDR3 here is CASSFTGTSTGELFF. The CDR3 DNA sequence: TGTGCCAGCAGCTTCACCGGGACTAGTACCGGGGAGCTGTTTTTT.

At least ten counts were recorded for this clonotype. The CDR3 is CSVEALEKTGTDTQYF. As DNA, the CDR3 is TGCAGCGTTGAAGCCCTCGAAAAAACGGGCACAGATACGCAGTATTTT. V gene TRBV29-1 combines with J gene TRBJ2-3, with no clear D. Between the trimmed V and J ends, which lost 1 base and 1 base, there was a span of 15 bases. This CDR3 has 16 residues. The germline CDR1 and CDR2 sequences are SQVTM and ANQGSEA.

The chain uses TRBV7-8 and TRBJ2-7, with 11 bases that match TRBD2. CDR3 length: 16 amino acids. V trimming: 5 bases; J trimming: 3 bases; junction bases outside the gene matches: 9. The V gene's germline CDR1 is SGHVS and CDR2 FQNEAQ. The CDR3 DNA reads TGTGCCAGCAGCCCCCGACTAGCGGGGAATATCTACGAGCAGTACTTC. Residues: CASSPRLAGNIYEQYF. Combining the CDR3 with reference TRBV7-8 and TRBJ2-7 gives the whole variable domain GAGVSQSPRYKVAKRGQDVALRCDPISGHVSLFWYQQALGQGPEFLTYFQNEAQLDKSGLPSDRFFAERPEGSVSTLKIQRTQQEDSAVYLCASSPRLAGNIYEQYFGPGTRLTVT.

V usage is TRBV23-1 and J usage is TRBJ2-2; the D is unclear. TRBV23-1 is sorted into the ORF group, with uncertain function. CDR3 length: 22 residues. V lost 7 bases to trimming and J lost 0 bases, with 33 bases between them. The CDR3 DNA reads as TGCGCCAGCAACAAGGGAAGGCGTGCAAACTCTACATTCCTACCGAACACCGGGGAGCTGTTTTTT. Translating it yields CASNKGRRANSTFLPNTGELFF.

V usage is TRBV29-1 and J usage is TRBJ2-7; a possible D gene is TRBD2 (5 bases). The germline gives CDR1 SQVTM, CDR2 ANQGSEA. The CDR3 sequence is 11 residues long. The V end lost 0 bases, the J end lost 7 bases, and 7 bases lay between the germline ends. The CDR3, as DNA: TGCAGCGTTGAAGATCAGCGGGAGCAGTACTTC. This translates into CSVEDQREQYF.

V is TRBV7-7 and J is TRBJ2-5; D is perhaps TRBD1 (6 bases). The CDR3 totals 15 residues. CDR1 and CDR2 from the germline V gene are SSHAT and FNYEAQ (reference sequence). The V end was cut by 5 bases, the J end by 4 bases, with 17 bases between. The CDR3 here is CASSMRRGGGETQYF. The CDR3, as DNA: TGTGCCAGCAGCATGCGCCGAGGGGGTGGAGAGACCCAGTACTTC. The whole variable domain, remainder taken from reference TRBV7-7 and TRBJ2-5, is GAGVSQSPRYKVTKRGQDVTLRCDPISSHATLYWYQQALGQGPEFLTYFNYEAQPDKSGLPSDRFSAERPEGSISTLTIQRTEQRDSAMYRCASSMRRGGGETQYFGPGTRLLVL.

Only a few counts were recorded for this clonotype. This sequence joins TRBV6-2 or TRBV6-3 and TRBJ2-3; 10 nucleotides line up with TRBD1. This CDR3 contains 15 residues. From germline, CDR1 is MNHEY and CDR2 SVGEGT. J was trimmed by 4 bases and V by 6 bases; bases with no gene match: 7. In nucleotides, the CDR3 is TGTGCCAGCAGACCCTTGGACAGGGGGGCAGATACGCAGTATTTT. Amino acid sequence: CASRPLDRGADTQYF.